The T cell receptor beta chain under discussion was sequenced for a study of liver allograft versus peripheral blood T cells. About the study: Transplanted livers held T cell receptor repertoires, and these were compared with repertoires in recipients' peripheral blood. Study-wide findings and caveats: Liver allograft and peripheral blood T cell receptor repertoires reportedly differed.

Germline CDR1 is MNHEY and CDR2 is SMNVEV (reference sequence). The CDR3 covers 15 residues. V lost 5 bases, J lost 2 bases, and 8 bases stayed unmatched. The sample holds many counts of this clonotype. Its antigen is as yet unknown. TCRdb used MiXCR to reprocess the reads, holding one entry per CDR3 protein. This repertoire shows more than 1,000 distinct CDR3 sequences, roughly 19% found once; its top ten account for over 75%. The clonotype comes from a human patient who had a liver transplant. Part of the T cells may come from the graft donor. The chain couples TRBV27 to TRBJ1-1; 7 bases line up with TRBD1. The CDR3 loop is CASSLAGQINTEAFF. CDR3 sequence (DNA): TGTGCCAGCAGTCTAGCGGGACAGATTAACACTGAAGCTTTCTTT.